Each of the 30 T cell receptor beta chains below was sequenced from the same sample in a study of blood T cell repertoires in COVID-19. Data came from immunoSEQ multiplex PCR; TCRdb stores just in-frame clones and leaves some out. The sample records some 360,000 clones, roughly 86% being singletons. The sequencing input was peripheral blood. These receptor sequences come from a woman aged 55-69 years with COVID-19, enrolled during active disease.

The rearrangement links TRBV7-9 to TRBJ2-1; TRBD2 matches at 12 bases. The trim removed 1 base at V and 6 bases at J, leaving 4 bases unmatched. The CDR3 is 16 amino acids. Germline V gene sequence: CDR1 SEHNR, CDR2 FQNEAQ (reference sequence). The CDR3 coding sequence is TGTGCCAGCAGCTTAGTTCCTAGCGGGGGGGCCAATGAGCAGTTCTTC. It specifies CASSLVPSGGANEQFF.

This clone was seen once. The CDR3 is CASSFFQVPGGYTF. In nucleotides, the CDR3 is TGTGCCAGCAGCTTTTTTCAGGTCCCTGGCGGCTACACCTTC. J is TRBJ1-2 and V is TRBV5-6; D not certain. The germline V gene has CDR1 SGHDT and CDR2 YYEEEE. Trimming left V 2 bases short and J 8 bases short, with 16 bases between. The CDR3 covers 14 residues.

The rearrangement links TRBV7-6 to TRBJ2-1, with 8 bases identical to TRBD1. Per germline, CDR1 SGHVS and CDR2 FNYEAQ. Trimming removed 5 bases from V and 1 base from J; junction bases left unmatched: 10. CDR3 length: 17 residues. CDR3 residues: CASSPTRTGRSYNEQFF. The CDR3 region has the DNA TGTGCCAGCAGCCCGACAAGGACAGGGAGGTCCTACAATGAGCAGTTCTTC. Variable domain in full (rest from reference TRBV7-6 and TRBJ2-1): GAGVSQSPRYKVTKRGQDVALRCDPISGHVSLYWYRQALGQGPEFLTYFNYEAQQDKSGLPNDRFSAERPEGSISTLTIQRTEQRDSAMYRCASSPTRTGRSYNEQFFGPGTRLTVL.

This chain links TRBV18 with TRBJ2-3, with a possible D match to TRBD2 (5 bases). Trimming stripped 4 bases from V and 1 base from J, with 9 bases between. CDR1 and CDR2 from the germline V gene are KGHSH and LQKENI. The length of the CDR3 is 14 residues. CDR3 residues: CASSLTGGTDTQYF. The CDR3 nucleotides read TGTGCCAGCTCACTTACCGGGGGCACAGATACGCAGTATTTT.

The genes are TRBV6-4 and TRBJ2-3; TRBD1 agrees at 7 bases. There are 14 residues in the CDR3. From germline, CDR1 is MRHNA and CDR2 SNTAGT. V trimming: 4 bases; J trimming: 4 bases; junction bases outside the gene matches: 5. The CDR3 spells CASSAWQGADTQYF. As DNA, the CDR3 is TGTGCCAGCAGTGCTTGGCAGGGGGCAGATACGCAGTATTTT.

CDR3 bases: TGTGCCACCAGTGATTTTGTTGCGGGGGGCACAGATACGCAGTATTTT. This encodes CATSDFVAGGTDTQYF. J is TRBJ2-3 and V is TRBV24-1, with TRBD2 matching 7 bases. Germline CDR1 is KGHDR and CDR2 is SFDVKD. The CDR3 spans 16 residues. The trim removed 1 base at V and 1 base at J, leaving 4 bases unmatched.

The V call is TRBV15, the J call TRBJ1-1; possibly TRBD1 for D (6 bases). The CDR3 totals 12 residues. Per the germline V gene, CDR1 is LNHNV and CDR2 is YYDKDF (reference sequence). V lost 4 bases, J lost 5 bases, and 8 bases lay in between. The CDR3 bases are TGTGCCACCAGCATGGGGGCAACTGAAGCTTTCTTT. Translated, it gives CATSMGATEAFF.

The chain employs TRBV2 and TRBJ2-5, with TRBD2 matching 13 bases. J gave up 3 bases and V 7 bases, and 2 bases lay outside the gene matches. Germline CDR1 and CDR2: SNHLY and FYNNEI. There are 14 residues in the CDR3. The CDR3 region has the DNA TGTGCCAGCACCGGACTAGCGGGGGAAGAGACCCAGTACTTC. Protein: CASTGLAGEETQYF. Complete variable domain (other parts from reference TRBV2 and TRBJ2-5): EPEVTQTPSHQVTQMGQEVILRCVPISNHLYFYWYRQILGQKVEFLVSFYNNEISEKSEIFDDQFSVERPDGSNFTLKIRSTKLEDSAMYFCASTGLAGEETQYFGPGTRLLVL.

The chain has TRBV2 and TRBJ2-7; a possible D gene is TRBD1 (6 bases). This CDR3 is built from 17 residues. The V end lost 3 bases, the J end lost 3 bases, and 21 bases lay between the germline ends. CDR1 is SNHLY and CDR2 is FYNNEI in the germline V gene. In DNA, the CDR3 is TGTGCCAGCAGTGAGGACAGAGGGTCCGGGATTTACTACGAGCAGTACTTC. It translates to CASSEDRGSGIYYEQYF.

The chain joins TRBV5-5 to TRBJ2-4; TRBD1 agrees at 8 bases. Germline lookup yields CDR1 SGHKS and CDR2 YYEKEE (reference sequence). J was trimmed by 0 bases and V by 0 bases; bases with no gene match: 8. CDR3 size: 18 residues. The CDR3 sequence is CASSLEPKQGGAKNIQYF. CDR3 bases: TGTGCCAGCAGCTTGGAACCCAAACAGGGGGGAGCCAAAAACATTCAGTACTTC.

The J gene is TRBJ1-5, the V gene TRBV4-1, with TRBD1 identical over 10 bases. CDR1 is MGHRA, CDR2 YSYEKL, per germline. This CDR3 has 15 residues. The J segment lost 9 bases and the V segment lost 0 bases, leaving 5 bases of the junction unmatched. This chain's CDR3 is CASSQDDRGRWPQHF. CDR3 bases: TGCGCCAGCAGCCAAGATGACAGGGGGCGGTGGCCCCAGCATTTT.

J is TRBJ1-1 and V is TRBV29-1; D not resolved. CDR1 is SQVTM, CDR2 ANQGSEA, per germline. Trimming shortened V by 4 bases and J by 1 base, and 10 bases separated the two germline ends. This CDR3 contains 13 residues. This CDR3 reads CSVVRHPNTEAFF. The CDR3 nucleotides are TGCAGCGTTGTCCGACACCCGAACACTGAAGCTTTCTTT.

The chain couples TRBV6-2 or TRBV6-3 to TRBJ1-2, with D unclear. This CDR3 region has 12 residues. Trimming shortened V by 2 bases and J by 5 bases, and 6 bases separated the two germline ends. Germline loops: CDR1 MNHEY, CDR2 SVGEGT. CDR3 coding DNA: TGTGCCAGCAGTTACGGCATTTATGGCTACACCTTC. This sequence encodes CASSYGIYGYTF.

The V call is TRBV4-2, the J call TRBJ1-2; 11 positions agree with TRBD1. CDR3 length: 15 amino acids. V shed 0 bases and J 7 bases; nucleotides not matched to a gene: 4. CDR1 LGHNA and CDR2 YNFKEQ come from the germline V gene. CDR3 coding DNA: TGTGCCAGCAGCCAAGAGGGACAGGGGGTAGTTGGCTACACCTTC. It translates to CASSQEGQGVVGYTF.

V usage is TRBV13 and J usage is TRBJ1-1; TRBD1 matches at 8 bases. CDR3 length: 14 residues. Trimming removed 5 bases from V and 5 bases from J; junction bases left unmatched: 7. The germline V gene has CDR1 PRHDT and CDR2 FYEKMQ (reference sequence). The CDR3 region has the DNA TGTGCCAGCAGCGCAGGGGGCGCGGGGACTGAAGCTTTCTTT. Protein product: CASSAGGAGTEAFF.

This clone was counted a few times. This chain connects TRBV2 to TRBJ2-7; D remains ambiguous. This CDR3 comprises 15 residues. Per the germline V gene, CDR1 is SNHLY and CDR2 is FYNNEI. V was cut by 10 bases and J by 0 bases, with 19 bases left in between. The CDR3 loop reads CATHRTILSSYEQYF. CDR3 coding DNA: TGTGCCACCCACCGAACGATCCTAAGCTCCTACGAGCAGTACTTC.

The chain carries TRBV7-6 and TRBJ2-3, with 9 bases fitting TRBD2. V lost 1 base to trimming and J lost 4 bases; unmatched junction nucleotides: 6. This CDR3 contains 16 residues. Germline loops: CDR1 SGHVS, CDR2 FNYEAQ. CDR3: CASSLVRRGGPDTQYF. CDR3 bases: TGTGCCAGCAGCTTAGTCAGGCGGGGGGGCCCAGATACGCAGTATTTT.

The chain uses TRBV18 and TRBJ1-6, with 9 positions matching TRBD1. CDR1 and CDR2 from the germline V gene are KGHSH and LQKENI. The CDR3 extends over 14 amino acids. The junction had 4 bases not matched to a gene; V was cut back by 3 bases and J by 10 bases. The CDR3 DNA is TGTGCCAGCTCACCGGACAGGGGAGGATCACCCCTCCACTTT. This encodes CASSPDRGGSPLHF. Combining the CDR3 with reference TRBV18 and TRBJ1-6 gives the whole variable domain NAGVMQNPRHLVRRRGQEARLRCSPMKGHSHVYWYRQLPEEGLKFMVYLQKENIIDESGMPKERFSAEFPKEGPSILRIQQVVRGDSAAYFCASSPDRGGSPLHFGNGTRLTVT.

The chain combines TRBV20-1 with TRBJ1-6, with TRBD1 as a possible D gene (5 bases). The CDR3 has 14 residues. Trimming shortened V by 3 bases and J by 10 bases, and 16 bases separated the two germline ends. The germline V gene encodes CDR1 DFQATT and CDR2 SNEGSKA (reference sequence). DNA for the CDR3: TGCAGTGCTAGTCGTCAGGGTTTTACCTCACCCCTCCACTTT. Translated: CSASRQGFTSPLHF.

The chain combines TRBV28 with TRBJ2-3, with TRBD2 identical over 11 bases. The CDR3 sequence is 17 residues long. V lost 6 bases to trimming and J lost 1 base; unmatched junction nucleotides: 9. In germline, CDR1 is MDHEN, CDR2 SYDVKM. The CDR3 loop reads CASSQYTSGGRTDTQYF. CDR3 sequence (DNA): TGTGCCAGCAGCCAATATACTAGCGGGGGCCGCACAGATACGCAGTATTTT.

The rearrangement joins TRBV11-2 to TRBJ2-1, with TRBD1 identical over 7 bases. CDR3 length: 15 residues. The trim removed 3 bases at V and 3 bases at J, leaving 5 bases unmatched. Germline V gene sequence: CDR1 SGHAT, CDR2 FQNNGV. CDR3 coding DNA: TGTGCCAGCAGCTTTATGGGGACAGTCTACAATGAGCAGTTCTTC. Translation: CASSFMGTVYNEQFF.

The CDR3 region has the DNA TGTGCCAGCAGGGAGGTAGGCTACGAGCAGTACTTC. This codes for CASREVGYEQYF. This chain links TRBV6-5 with TRBJ2-7; the D gene is possibly TRBD2 (5 bases). The V gene lost 6 bases and the J gene lost 3 bases, with 9 bases spanning the gap. The CDR3 spans 12 residues. Germline V CDR1 and CDR2: MNHEY, SVGAGI.

J is TRBJ2-7 and V is TRBV5-1; a possible D gene is TRBD2 (6 bases). The length of the CDR3 is 16 residues. The V end was cut by 0 bases, the J end by 2 bases, with 15 bases between. CDR1 and CDR2 (germline): SGHRS, YFSETQ. The DNA for the CDR3 is TGCGCCAGCAGCTTGGCGGAGGGAACAACAGCCTACGAGCAGTACTTC. It specifies CASSLAEGTTAYEQYF.

This clone was recorded only once. The genes are TRBV4-2 and TRBJ2-1; D possibly corresponds to TRBD2 (6 bases). This CDR3 is built from 13 residues. V was shortened by 1 base and J by 8 bases, with 9 bases between the two germline ends. Per the germline V gene, CDR1 is LGHNA and CDR2 is YNFKEQ. Here the CDR3 reads CASSQGLVYEQFF. The CDR3 DNA follows: TGTGCCAGCAGCCAAGGACTAGTCTATGAGCAGTTCTTC.

Comment on this clone: One junction end disagrees with the germline gene, perhaps due to a read error. V usage is TRBV7-7 and J usage is TRBJ2-6; 8 nucleotides align to TRBD1. CDR3 length: 17 residues. CDR1 SSHAT and CDR2 FNYEAQ come from the germline V gene (reference sequence). The CDR3 spells CASSPGTGVSGANVLTF. CDR3 nucleotide sequence: TGTGCTAGCAGCCCAGGGACAGGCGTCTCTGGGGCCAACGTCCTGACTTTC.

The CDR3, as DNA: TGTGCCAGCTCCGGGACAGAGCAGTTCTTC. Translated, it gives CASSGTEQFF. The chain has TRBV7-3 and TRBJ2-1; TRBD1 is a possible D gene (6 bases). The CDR3 is made up of 10 amino acids. The V and J ends lost 8 bases and 10 bases respectively, with 9 bases between them. CDR1 and CDR2 from the germline V gene are SGHTA and FQGTGA. Looking up the rest from reference TRBV7-3 and TRBJ2-1 gives the full variable domain: GAGVSQTPSNKVTEKGKYVELRCDPISGHTALYWYRQSLGQGPEFLIYFQGTGAADDSGLPNDRFFAVRPEGSVSTLKIQRTERGDSAVYLCASSGTEQFFGPGTRLTVL.

The chain recombines TRBV3-1 (or the pseudogene TRBV3-2) with TRBJ2-2; 9 bases match TRBD1. This CDR3 region has 18 residues. Germline CDR1 and CDR2: LGHDT and YNNKEL (reference sequence). The trim removed 0 bases at V and 0 bases at J, leaving 5 bases unmatched. This CDR3 is CASSQDGTGPSNTGELFF. The CDR3 DNA is TGTGCCAGCAGCCAAGATGGGACAGGGCCCTCGAACACCGGGGAGCTGTTTTTT.

The chain links TRBV7-8 to TRBJ2-2; perhaps TRBD2 as D (7 bases). The germline V gene has CDR1 SGHVS and CDR2 FQNEAQ. The CDR3 spans 16 residues. V lost 5 bases and J lost 4, with 17 bases in between. DNA of the CDR3: TGTGCCAGCAGCCGAGGGGGGGGCGCAGTCACCGGGGAGCTGTTTTTT. Translating it yields CASSRGGGAVTGELFF.

As concerns this clone: Distinct nucleotide sequences in the sample also encode this CDR3. The chain employs TRBV7-9 and TRBJ1-2, with D maybe TRBD1 (6 bases). This CDR3 has 13 amino acids. Per the germline V gene, CDR1 is SEHNR and CDR2 is FQNEAQ (reference sequence). V was cut by 5 bases and J by 4 bases, with 11 bases left in between. DNA of the CDR3: TGTGCCAGCAGCGCGACAGGTATCTATGGCTACACCTTC. Translating it yields CASSATGIYGYTF.

Only a few counts were recorded for this clone. The V gene is TRBV9, the J gene TRBJ2-1; 7 bases fit TRBD1. J gave up 3 bases and V 0 bases, and 6 bases lay outside the gene matches. Per the germline V gene, CDR1 is SGDLS and CDR2 is YYNGEE. The CDR3 runs 16 residues. CDR3 amino acids: CASSVGGGNNYNEQFF. DNA for the CDR3: TGTGCCAGCAGCGTAGGAGGGGGCAATAACTACAATGAGCAGTTCTTC.